The TCR beta chain under discussion was sequenced for a study of CD8 T cells in ankylosing spondylitis. The study's findings and limits: Some motif variants had been reported before (in reactive arthritis synovial fluid and blood). Ankylosing spondylitis blood seemed to carry a telltale TCR beta motif made of about 8 highly homologous variants.

Germline CDR1 DFQATT, CDR2 SNEGSKA (reference sequence). V dropped 0 bases and J dropped 2 bases, with 10 bases sitting between them. The CDR3 totals 14 residues. Via MiXCR, TCRdb re-called the 5' RACE reads, giving one row per CDR3 protein. This table holds hundreds of thousands of distinct CDR3 sequences, 12% found once. Regarding this clonotype: Its antigen is still unknown.

The sample was blood, either unsorted or a sorted T cell fraction (not recorded which). This clonotype was sampled from a male donor with ankylosing spondylitis. The rearrangement links TRBV20-1 to TRBJ1-2; unclear D gene. The CDR3 sequence: CSARDAITNYGYTF. The CDR3 region has the DNA TGCAGTGCTAGAGATGCCATAACAAACTATGGCTACACCTTC.